The next 12 T cell receptor beta chains were all read from a single sample in a study of blood T cell repertoires in COVID-19. Clones were read by immunoSEQ multiplex PCR, and TCRdb kept only the in-frame ones, dropping some. The sample gives 200,000 to 300,000 clones, 88% of which show up once; roughly 2.3% is in the top ten. Input material: PBMCs or T cells enriched from blood (not recorded which). The receptors derive from a woman aged 40 to 50 with acute COVID-19.

This clone showed up just once. The genes are TRBV19 and TRBJ1-6; 10 nucleotides align to TRBD1. CDR1 and CDR2 (germline): LNHDA, SQIVND (reference sequence). The CDR3 extends over 15 amino acids. Trimming took 0 bases from V and 10 from J; bases not matched to a gene: 3. CDR3 nucleotides: TGTGCCAGTAGTATAGACGGGACAGGGGTGTCACCCCTCCACTTT. This sequence encodes CASSIDGTGVSPLHF.

This chain connects TRBV18 to TRBJ1-5; tentative D call: TRBD1 (5 bases). The CDR3 spans 13 residues. The V end lost 3 bases, the J end lost 5 bases, and 8 bases lay between the germline ends. Germline lookup yields CDR1 KGHSH and CDR2 LQKENI. CDR3 bases: TGTGCCAGCTCACCTGACAGAGATCAGCCCCAGCATTTT. Translation: CASSPDRDQPQHF.

J is TRBJ2-7 and V is TRBV18; 9 bases match TRBD1. CDR1 and CDR2 (germline): KGHSH, LQKENI. The ends lost 6 bases at V and 4 bases at J; junction bases unmatched: 7. The CDR3 is 14 amino acids. CDR3 sequence (DNA): TGTGCCAGCTCCTCCGGGACAGGGCAATACGAGCAGTACTTC. It specifies CASSSGTGQYEQYF.

This chain connects TRBV6-5 to TRBJ2-1; D may be TRBD2 (6 bases). V was pared by 6 bases and J by 7 bases, with 19 bases between. Germline V gene data show CDR1 as MNHEY and CDR2 as SVGAGI. The CDR3 has 15 residues. As DNA, the CDR3 is TGTGCCAGCAGGGTTGGGGGAGGCCGTGATAATGAGCAGTTCTTC. It codes for CASRVGGGRDNEQFF.

The J gene is TRBJ2-5, the V gene TRBV9, with 9 bases that match TRBD1. Germline loops: CDR1 SGDLS, CDR2 YYNGEE. V shed 0 bases, J shed 5 bases, and the junction held 8 bases outside the gene matches. This CDR3 contains 16 residues. In DNA, the CDR3 is TGTGCCAGCAGCGTAGGTCAGGACAGGGGCCGGGAGACCCAGTACTTC. It translates to CASSVGQDRGRETQYF. The full variable domain, with the rest looked up from reference TRBV9 and TRBJ2-5, is DSGVTQTPKHLITATGQRVTLRCSPRSGDLSVYWYQQSLDQGLQFLIQYYNGEERAKGNILERFSAQQFPDLHSELNLSSLELGDSALYFCASSVGQDRGRETQYFGPGTRLLVL.

The genes are TRBV6-2 or TRBV6-3 and TRBJ2-1, with D possibly TRBD2 on 6 matching bases. CDR1 and CDR2 from the germline V gene are MNHEY and SVGEGT. The CDR3 is 16 residues long. Trimming shortened V by 2 bases and J by 2 bases, and 13 bases separated the two germline ends. The CDR3 sequence: CASSYELRGTYNEQFF. The CDR3 DNA reads TGTGCCAGCAGTTACGAACTACGGGGGACCTACAATGAGCAGTTCTTC.

The V gene is TRBV5-4, the J gene TRBJ2-2; perhaps TRBD1 as D (5 bases). The CDR3 is made up of 15 amino acids. V was pared by 4 bases and J by 2 bases, with 12 bases between. CDR1 SGHNT and CDR2 YYREEE come from the germline V gene (reference sequence). The CDR3, as DNA: TGTGCCAGCAGCCTCCAAGGGGTAAACACCGGGGAGCTGTTTTTT. It translates to CASSLQGVNTGELFF.

The CDR3: CASSLQGSSYEQYF. The CDR3 nucleotides are TGTGCCAGCAGCTTACAAGGGAGCTCCTACGAGCAGTACTTC. The rearrangement joins TRBV5-4 to TRBJ2-7; tentatively, D is TRBD2 (5 bases). The germline gives CDR1 SGHNT, CDR2 YYREEE (reference sequence). The V gene lost 2 bases and the J gene lost 0 bases, with 9 bases spanning the gap. The CDR3 has 14 residues.

V is TRBV7-9 and J is TRBJ2-6; the D gene is possibly TRBD2 (5 bases). V was clipped by 4 bases and J by 0 bases, with 7 bases between them. The germline CDR1 and CDR2 sequences are SEHNR and FQNEAQ (reference sequence). The length of the CDR3 is 15 residues. DNA for the CDR3: TGTGCCAGCAGCTCGGGAAACTCTGGGGCCAACGTCCTGACTTTC. This codes for CASSSGNSGANVLTF.

This chain links TRBV5-6 with TRBJ2-1; D gene ambiguous. There are 18 residues in the CDR3. The V and J ends lost 4 bases and 0 bases respectively, with 20 bases between them. The germline V gene encodes CDR1 SGHDT and CDR2 YYEEEE. CDR3 nucleotides: TGTGCCAGCAGCCCTGGGCTCAGACCTCGAACCTCCTACAATGAGCAGTTCTTC. Amino acids: CASSPGLRPRTSYNEQFF.

The rearrangement links TRBV9 to TRBJ1-1; D gene ambiguous. CDR3 length: 16 residues. Germline loops: CDR1 SGDLS, CDR2 YYNGEE. Deletions cut 3 bases from V and 0 bases from J, with 15 bases between. This chain's CDR3 is CASSAETGTLNTEAFF. The DNA of the CDR3 is TGTGCCAGCAGCGCCGAGACGGGTACTTTGAACACTGAAGCTTTCTTT.

V usage is TRBV27 and J usage is TRBJ1-5; D is unresolved. The CDR3 covers 14 residues. V was trimmed by 1 base and J by 7 bases, leaving 11 bases between them. Germline V CDR1 and CDR2: MNHEY, SMNVEV (reference sequence). CDR3 coding DNA: TGTGCCAGCAGTTTATTGCCCGAAGCCCAGCCCCAGCATTTT. Translating it yields CASSLLPEAQPQHF.